The next 3 T cell receptor beta chains were all read from a single sample in a study of lymphopenia after photon versus proton radiotherapy. Measured with immunoSEQ multiplex PCR; TCRdb has only the in-frame clones, and not every one. The sample carries 20,000 to 30,000 clones, roughly 80% recorded once. The sample was peripheral blood, taken from a patient treated with proton-based radiotherapy. Receptors originate from an older woman with pancreatic cancer.

V gene TRBV7-6 combines with J gene TRBJ2-1, with 8 bases matching TRBD2. V gave up 2 bases and J gave up 0 bases; unmatched junction bases: 3. The CDR3 is 16 amino acids. The germline CDR1 and CDR2 sequences are SGHVS and FNYEAQ. The CDR3 nucleotides read TGTGCCAGCAGCTTAAAACTAGCGGACTCCTACAATGAGCAGTTCTTC. Translating it yields CASSLKLADSYNEQFF.

The V gene is TRBV19, the J gene TRBJ1-5; D might be TRBD1 (5 bases). The CDR3 sequence is 14 residues long. Germline V gene data show CDR1 as LNHDA and CDR2 as SQIVND (reference sequence). Between the trimmed V and J ends, which lost 3 bases and 1 base, there was a span of 7 bases. Written as DNA, the CDR3 is TGTGCCAGTAGTATTAGGGACAGCAATCAGCCCCAGCATTTT. It encodes CASSIRDSNQPQHF. Combining the CDR3 with reference TRBV19 and TRBJ1-5 gives the whole variable domain DGGITQSPKYLFRKEGQNVTLSCEQNLNHDAMYWYRQDPGQGLRLIYYSQIVNDFQKGDIAEGYSVSREKKESFPLTVTSAQKNPTAFYLCASSIRDSNQPQHFGDGTRLSIL.

This clone showed up just once. This rearrangement joins TRBV7-9 to TRBJ2-3, with TRBD2 identical over 8 bases. Germline CDR1 is SEHNR and CDR2 is FQNEAQ (reference sequence). Trimming cost V 3 bases and J 6 bases; bases outside gene matches: 17. This CDR3 region has 18 residues. CDR3 DNA sequence: TGTGCCAGCAGCTTGCCAGCGGGAGCGTCTCATACTTCGGATACGCAGTATTTT. Translating it yields CASSLPAGASHTSDTQYF.